The rows below give T cell receptor beta chains drawn from one sample of a study of T cell changes during pregnancy in multiple sclerosis. Clones were read by immunoSEQ multiplex PCR, and TCRdb kept only the in-frame ones, dropping some. The data show tens of thousands of clones, with approximately 92% seen just once and roughly 2% held by the top ten. Sequences were derived from peripheral blood, sampled in the third trimester of pregnancy. These receptors were taken from a female donor in good health, enrolled as a control in a pregnancy study. Each CDR3 is given with its conserved first and last residue. The D gene is left open where the match is weak.

>.|TRBJ2-5|TRBV4-1
CASSQKQGNRQETQYF
TGCGCCAGCAGCCAGAAGCAGGGAAACCGCCAAGAGACCCAGTACTTC
>.|TRBJ2-2|TRBV4-3
CASSRRASRLNTGELFF
TGCGCCAGCAGCCGCAGGGCAAGCCGACTGAACACCGGGGAGCTGTTTTTT
>TRBD2|TRBJ2-3|TRBV29-1
CSTSLAGGPTDTQYF
TGCAGCACCAGTCTAGCGGGGGGGCCCACAGATACGCAGTATTTT
>.|TRBJ2-1|TRBV28
CASSLSSSRGEQFF
TGTGCCAGCAGTTTATCTTCCAGCCGAGGTGAGCAGTTCTTC
>TRBD2|TRBJ2-1|TRBV4-1
CASSQPRLAGDYNEQFF
TGCGCCAGCAGCCAACCTAGACTAGCGGGAGACTACAATGAGCAGTTCTTC
>.|TRBJ1-3|TRBV5-4
CASSLNSGAGNTIYF
TGTGCCAGCAGCTTGAATTCAGGGGCTGGAAACACCATATATTTT
>.|TRBJ1-1|TRBV28
CASSLSLTGPNTEAFF
TGTGCCAGCAGTTTAAGCCTGACAGGACCGAACACTGAAGCTTTCTTT
>.|TRBJ1-1|TRBV9
CASSVGGDPNTEAFF
TGTGCCAGCAGCGTAGGTGGAGACCCGAACACTGAAGCTTTCTTT
>.|TRBJ2-3|TRBV18
CASSPLATDTQYF
TGTGCCAGCTCACCACTAGCGACAGATACGCAGTATTTT
>.|TRBJ2-1|TRBV6-1
CASSWSYNEQFF
TGTGCGTCTAGCTGGTCCTACAATGAGCAGTTCTTC